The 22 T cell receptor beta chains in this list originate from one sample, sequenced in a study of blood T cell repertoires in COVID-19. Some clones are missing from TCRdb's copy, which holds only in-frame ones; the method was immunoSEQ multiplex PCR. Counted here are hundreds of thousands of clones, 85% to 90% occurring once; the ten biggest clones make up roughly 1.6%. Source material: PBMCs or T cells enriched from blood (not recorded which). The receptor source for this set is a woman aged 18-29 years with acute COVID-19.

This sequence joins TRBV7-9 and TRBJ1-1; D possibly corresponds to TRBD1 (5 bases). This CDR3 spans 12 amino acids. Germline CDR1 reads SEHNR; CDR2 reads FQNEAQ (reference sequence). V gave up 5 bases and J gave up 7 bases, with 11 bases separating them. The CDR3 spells CASSPGGVEAFF. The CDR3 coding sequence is TGTGCCAGCAGCCCCGGGGGAGTTGAAGCTTTCTTT.

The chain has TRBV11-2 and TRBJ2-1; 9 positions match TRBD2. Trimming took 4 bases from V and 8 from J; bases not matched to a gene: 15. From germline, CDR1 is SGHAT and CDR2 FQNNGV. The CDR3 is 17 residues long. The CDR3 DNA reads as TGTGCCAGCAGCTCCACCTTACTAGCGGGTAAGGAGGATGAGCAGTTCTTC. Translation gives CASSSTLLAGKEDEQFF.

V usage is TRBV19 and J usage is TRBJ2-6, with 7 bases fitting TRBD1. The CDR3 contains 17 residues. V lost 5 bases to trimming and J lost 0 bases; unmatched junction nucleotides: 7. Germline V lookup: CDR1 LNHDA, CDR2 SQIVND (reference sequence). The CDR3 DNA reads TGTGCCAGTAGTCTGGCAGGGGGACGCTCTGGGGCCAACGTCCTGACTTTC. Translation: CASSLAGGRSGANVLTF. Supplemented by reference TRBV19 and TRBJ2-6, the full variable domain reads DGGITQSPKYLFRKEGQNVTLSCEQNLNHDAMYWYRQDPGQGLRLIYYSQIVNDFQKGDIAEGYSVSREKKESFPLTVTSAQKNPTAFYLCASSLAGGRSGANVLTFGAGSRLTVL.

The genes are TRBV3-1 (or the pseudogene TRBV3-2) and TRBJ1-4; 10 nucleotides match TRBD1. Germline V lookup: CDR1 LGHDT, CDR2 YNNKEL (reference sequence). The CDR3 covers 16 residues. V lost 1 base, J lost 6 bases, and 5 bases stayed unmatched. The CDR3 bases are TGTGCCAGCAGCCAAGGACAGGGGGCGCGGGATGAAAAACTGTTTTTT. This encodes CASSQGQGARDEKLFF.

CDR3 loop: CASSPTTATNEKLFF. The CDR3 DNA reads TGTGCCAGCAGCCCAACGACAGCAACTAATGAAAAACTGTTTTTT. The chain links TRBV7-9 to TRBJ1-4; D is possibly TRBD1 (5 bases). Trimming stripped 5 bases from V and 0 bases from J, with 10 bases between. CDR1 is SEHNR and CDR2 is FQNEAQ in the germline V gene (reference sequence). The CDR3 has 15 amino acids.

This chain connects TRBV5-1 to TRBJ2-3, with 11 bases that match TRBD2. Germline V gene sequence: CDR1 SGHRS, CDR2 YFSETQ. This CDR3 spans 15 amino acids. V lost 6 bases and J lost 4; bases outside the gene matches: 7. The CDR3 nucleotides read TGCGCCAGCACCCGACTAGCGGGAACGCCAGATACGCAGTATTTT. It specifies CASTRLAGTPDTQYF.

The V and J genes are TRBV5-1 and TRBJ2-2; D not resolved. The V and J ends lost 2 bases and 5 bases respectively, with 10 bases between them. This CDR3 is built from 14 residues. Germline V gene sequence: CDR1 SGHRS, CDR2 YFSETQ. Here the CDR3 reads CASSFNNPTGELFF. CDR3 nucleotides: TGCGCCAGCAGCTTCAACAACCCGACCGGGGAGCTGTTTTTT.

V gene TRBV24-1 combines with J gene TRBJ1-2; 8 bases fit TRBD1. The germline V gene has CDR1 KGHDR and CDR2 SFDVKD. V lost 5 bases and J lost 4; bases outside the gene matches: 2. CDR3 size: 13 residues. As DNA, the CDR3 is TGTGCCACCAGTGCCGGGACAGGCTATGGCTACACCTTC. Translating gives CATSAGTGYGYTF.

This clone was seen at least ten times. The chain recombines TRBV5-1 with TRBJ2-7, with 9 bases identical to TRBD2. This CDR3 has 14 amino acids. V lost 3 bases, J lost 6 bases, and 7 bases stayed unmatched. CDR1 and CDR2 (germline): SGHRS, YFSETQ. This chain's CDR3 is CASSSISGGTEQYF. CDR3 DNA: TGCGCCAGCAGCTCGATTAGCGGGGGAACCGAGCAGTACTTC.

The CDR3 DNA follows: TGCGCCAGCAGTGATTTTGGGGGGATGAATTCACCCCTCCACTTT. It yields the protein CASSDFGGMNSPLHF. The chain uses TRBV10-2 and TRBJ1-6; D might be TRBD1 (5 bases). The germline CDR1 and CDR2 sequences are WSHSY and SAAADI. The CDR3 has 15 residues. The V gene lost 3 bases and the J gene lost 7 bases, with 13 bases spanning the gap.

The CDR3: CASSLRSGPLSSGANVLTF. The CDR3 nucleotides read TGTGCCAGCAGCTTGCGGAGCGGACCCCTGAGCTCTGGGGCCAACGTCCTGACTTTC. This chain connects TRBV7-9 to TRBJ2-6, with a weak D call TRBD2 (5 bases). Germline V gene sequence: CDR1 SEHNR, CDR2 FQNEAQ (reference sequence). The CDR3 consists of 19 residues. The V end lost 3 bases, the J end lost 0 bases, and 18 bases lay between the germline ends.

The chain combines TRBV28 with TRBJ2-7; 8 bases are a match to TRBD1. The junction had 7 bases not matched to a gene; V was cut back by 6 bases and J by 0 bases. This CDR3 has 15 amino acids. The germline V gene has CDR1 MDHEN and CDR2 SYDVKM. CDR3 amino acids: CASRRDRFNSYEQYF. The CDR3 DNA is TGTGCCAGCAGGAGGGACAGGTTTAACTCCTACGAGCAGTACTTC. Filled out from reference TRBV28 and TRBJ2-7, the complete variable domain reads DVKVTQSSRYLVKRTGEKVFLECVQDMDHENMFWYRQDPGLGLRLIYFSYDVKMKEKGDIPEGYSVSREKKERFSLILESASTNQTSMYLCASRRDRFNSYEQYFGPGTRLTVT.

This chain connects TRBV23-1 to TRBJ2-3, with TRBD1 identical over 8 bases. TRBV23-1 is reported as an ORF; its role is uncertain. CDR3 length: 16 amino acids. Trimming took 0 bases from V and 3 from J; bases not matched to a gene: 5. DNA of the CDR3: TGCGCCAGCAGTCAATCCGACAGGGGTAATACAGATACGCAGTATTTT. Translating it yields CASSQSDRGNTDTQYF.

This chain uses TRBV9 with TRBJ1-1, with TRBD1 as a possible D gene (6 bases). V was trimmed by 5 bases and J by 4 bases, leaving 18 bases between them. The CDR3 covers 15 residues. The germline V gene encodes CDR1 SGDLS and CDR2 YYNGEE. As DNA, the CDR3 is TGTGCCAGCAGTCCTGATACAGGGATGAGCACTGAAGCTTTCTTT. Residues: CASSPDTGMSTEAFF.

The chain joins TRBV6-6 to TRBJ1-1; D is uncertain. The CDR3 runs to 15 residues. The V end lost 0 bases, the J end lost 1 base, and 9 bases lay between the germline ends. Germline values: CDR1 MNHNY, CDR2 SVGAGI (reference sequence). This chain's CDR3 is CASSYSHSGNTEAFF. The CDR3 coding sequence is TGTGCCAGCAGTTACTCGCACTCAGGGAACACTGAAGCTTTCTTT.

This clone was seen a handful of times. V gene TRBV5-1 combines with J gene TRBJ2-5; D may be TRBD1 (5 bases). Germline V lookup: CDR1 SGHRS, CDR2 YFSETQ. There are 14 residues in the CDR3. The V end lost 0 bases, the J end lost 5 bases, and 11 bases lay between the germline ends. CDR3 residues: CASSLGSRAETQYF. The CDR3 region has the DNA TGCGCCAGCAGCTTGGGGTCCAGGGCGGAGACCCAGTACTTC.

Written as DNA, the CDR3 is TGCAGCGTTGACGGGACAGGGAACGAGCAGTACTTC. Amino acid sequence: CSVDGTGNEQYF. The chain links TRBV29-1 to TRBJ2-7; TRBD1 agrees at 9 bases. Looked up from germline, CDR1 is SQVTM and CDR2 is ANQGSEA. CDR3 length equals 12 residues. Germline trimming cut 3 bases from V and 5 bases from J; bases unmatched to any gene: 2.

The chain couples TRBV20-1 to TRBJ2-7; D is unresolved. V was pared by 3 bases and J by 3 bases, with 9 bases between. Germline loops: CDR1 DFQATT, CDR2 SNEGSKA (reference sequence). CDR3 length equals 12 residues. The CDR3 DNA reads TGCAGTGCTAGTCTGCAGTACTACGAGCAGTACTTC. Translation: CSASLQYYEQYF.

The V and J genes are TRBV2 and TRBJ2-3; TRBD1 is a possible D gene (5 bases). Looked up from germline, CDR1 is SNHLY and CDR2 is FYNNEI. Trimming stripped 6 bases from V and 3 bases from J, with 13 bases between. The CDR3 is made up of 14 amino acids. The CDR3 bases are TGTGCCAGCAGAGCAGGGTTTCTAACAGATACGCAGTATTTT. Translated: CASRAGFLTDTQYF.

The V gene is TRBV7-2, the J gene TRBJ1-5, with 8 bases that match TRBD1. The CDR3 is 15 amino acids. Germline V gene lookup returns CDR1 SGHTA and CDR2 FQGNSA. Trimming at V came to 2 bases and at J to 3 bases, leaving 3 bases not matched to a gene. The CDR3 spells CASSLLTGANQPQHF. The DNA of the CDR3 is TGTGCCAGCAGCTTATTGACAGGGGCCAATCAGCCCCAGCATTTT.

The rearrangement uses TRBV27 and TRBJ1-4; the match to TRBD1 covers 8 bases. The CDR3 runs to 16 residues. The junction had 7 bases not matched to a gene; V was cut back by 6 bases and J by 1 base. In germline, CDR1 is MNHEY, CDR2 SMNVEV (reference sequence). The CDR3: CASRKTDRGTNEKLFF. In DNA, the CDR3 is TGTGCCAGCAGGAAGACAGACAGGGGAACTAATGAAAAACTGTTTTTT.

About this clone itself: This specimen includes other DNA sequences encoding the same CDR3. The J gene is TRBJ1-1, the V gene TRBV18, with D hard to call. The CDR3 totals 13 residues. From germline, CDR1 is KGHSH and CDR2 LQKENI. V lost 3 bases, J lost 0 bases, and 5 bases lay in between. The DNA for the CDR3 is TGTGCCAGCTCACCTTCGGTGAACACTGAAGCTTTCTTT. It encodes CASSPSVNTEAFF.